The present TCR beta chain was sequenced within a study of glioma-infiltrating T cells. Overall study context: Samples included WHO grade II oligodendrogliomas or astrocytomas and initial-diagnosis grade IV glioblastomas.

TCR alpha and beta CDR3 regions were amplified from RNA using iRepertoire nested multiplex PCR. Via MiXCR, TCRdb re-called the multiplex PCR reads, giving one row per CDR3 protein. The repertoire holds around 350,000 distinct CDR3 sequences, with roughly two fifths as singletons. Trimming removed 3 bases at V and 4 bases at J, with 9 bases between. Germline CDR1 is MNHEY and CDR2 is SMNVEV (reference sequence). The CDR3 consists of 13 residues. This clonotype came up once. What it binds is not known. This could be a read error, since a much larger clone is one nucleotide away. Overall study findings and caveats: Tissue-blood divergence was below expectation in non-neoplastic patients, above in gliomas. Shared blood CDR3 signature motifs marked patients with low tissue-blood divergence. Tissue and blood shared very few CDR3 sequences.

The V call is TRBV27, the J call TRBJ1-1; D remains unclear. The sample taken for sequencing was glioma tissue, nonneoplastic brain tissue, or PBMCs (not recorded which). The source is a human donor with low-grade glioma or glioblastoma, undergoing nonglioma brain surgery, or in good health (not recorded which). CDR3 in amino acids: CASSFSRSTEAFF. The CDR3 DNA follows: TGTGCCAGCAGTTTTAGTCGGAGCACTGAAGCTTTCTTT.